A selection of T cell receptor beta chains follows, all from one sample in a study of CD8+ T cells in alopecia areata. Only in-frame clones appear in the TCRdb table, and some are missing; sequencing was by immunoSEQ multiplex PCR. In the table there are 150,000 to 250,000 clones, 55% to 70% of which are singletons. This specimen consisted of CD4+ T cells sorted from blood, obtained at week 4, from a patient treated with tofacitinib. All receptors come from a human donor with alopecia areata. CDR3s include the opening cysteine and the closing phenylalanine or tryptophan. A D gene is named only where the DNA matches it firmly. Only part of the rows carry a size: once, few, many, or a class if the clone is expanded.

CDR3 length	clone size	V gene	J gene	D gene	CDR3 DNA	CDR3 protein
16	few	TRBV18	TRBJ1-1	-	TGTGCCAGCTCACCGACGGGAGAGGGCCGGGGCACTGAAGCTTTCTTT	CASSPTGEGRGTEAFF
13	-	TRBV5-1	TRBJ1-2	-	TGCGCCAGCAGCTTTGGGTTAGCAAGTGGCTACACCTTC	CASSFGLASGYTF
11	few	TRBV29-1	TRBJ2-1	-	TGCAGCGTTGTTTCGGACAATGAGCAGTTCTTC	CSVVSDNEQFF
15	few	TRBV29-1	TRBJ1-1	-	TGCAGCGTCTCACGACAAGCGGGGGTAAGGGCTGAAGCTTTCTTT	CSVSRQAGVRAEAFF
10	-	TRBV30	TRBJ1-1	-	TGTGCCTGGGAGAACACTGAAGCTTTCTTT	CAWENTEAFF
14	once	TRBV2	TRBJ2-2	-	TGTGCCAGCAGTCGGACAGAGATTACCGGGGAGCTGTTTTTT	CASSRTEITGELFF
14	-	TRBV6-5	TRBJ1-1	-	TGTGCCAGCAGTTACTCCGGACGTTACACTGAAGCTTTCTTT	CASSYSGRYTEAFF
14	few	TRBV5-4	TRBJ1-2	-	TGTGCCAGCAGCTTGGGACGTGATCGTTATGGCTACACCTTC	CASSLGRDRYGYTF
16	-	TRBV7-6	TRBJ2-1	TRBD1	TGTGCCAGCAGCTTAGCTGGGGACAGGGCCTACAATGAGCAGTTCTTC	CASSLAGDRAYNEQFF
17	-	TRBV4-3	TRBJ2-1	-	TGCGCCAGCAGCCAAGGTACTGGATGGGGCAGGGCTAATGAGCAGTTCTTC	CASSQGTGWGRANEQFF
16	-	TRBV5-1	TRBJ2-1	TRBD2	TGCGCCAGCAGCCAACGGACTAGCCCCTCCTACAATGAGCAGTTCTTC	CASSQRTSPSYNEQFF
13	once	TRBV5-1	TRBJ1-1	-	TGCGCCAGCAGCTCGACAGCCAACACTGAAGCTTTCTTT	CASSSTANTEAFF
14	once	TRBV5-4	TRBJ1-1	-	TGTGCCAGCAGCCCCGACGGGGGGAACACTGAAGCTTTCTTT	CASSPDGGNTEAFF
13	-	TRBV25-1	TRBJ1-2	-	TGTGCCAGCAGTGACCCGTTATACTATGGCTACACCTTC	CASSDPLYYGYTF
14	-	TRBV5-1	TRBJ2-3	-	TGCGCCAGCAGCCCGGGACGCGGCACAGGTACGCAGTATTTT	CASSPGRGTGTQYF
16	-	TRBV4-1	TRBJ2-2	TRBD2	TGCGCCAGCAGCCCCCGGAGCGGGGGGGCCACCGGGGAGCTGTTTTTT	CASSPRSGGATGELFF
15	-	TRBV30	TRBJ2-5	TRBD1	TGTGCCTGGAGTCCACACGGGACAGCTGAGGAGACCCAGTACTTC	CAWSPHGTAEETQYF
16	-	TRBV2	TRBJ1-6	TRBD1	TGTGCCAGCAGTGGCGACAGGGGGTCTACTAATTCACCCCTCCACTTT	CASSGDRGSTNSPLHF
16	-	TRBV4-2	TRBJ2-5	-	TGTGCCAGCAGCCAACGACAGGGAGGGGGCCAAGAGACCCAGTACTTC	CASSQRQGGGQETQYF
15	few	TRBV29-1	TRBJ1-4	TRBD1	TGCAGCGTCGCCGCGACAGGGCTTAATGATGAAAAACTGTTTTTT	CSVAATGLNDEKLFF
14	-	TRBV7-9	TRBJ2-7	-	TGTGCCAGCAGCTTGGACCGGCAGGGGAGCGAGCAGTACTTC	CASSLDRQGSEQYF
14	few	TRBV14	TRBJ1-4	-	TGTGCCAGCAGCCCACAGGTGCGCAATGAAAAACTGTTTTTT	CASSPQVRNEKLFF
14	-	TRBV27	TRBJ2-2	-	TGTGCCAGCAGTTTAAGGGCTACCACCGGGGAGCTGTTTTTT	CASSLRATTGELFF
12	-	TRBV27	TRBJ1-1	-	TGTGCCAGGATGACGCCTGACACTGAAGCTTTCTTT	CARMTPDTEAFF
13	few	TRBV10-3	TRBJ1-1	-	TGTGCCATCAGTGAGGGATTGAACACTGAAGCTTTCTTT	CAISEGLNTEAFF
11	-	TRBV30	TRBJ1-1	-	TGTGCCTGGAATGTGAACACTGAAGCTTTCTTT	CAWNVNTEAFF